This TCR beta chain originates from a study of cytomegalovirus exposure and HLA in healthy donors. CDR3 length: 11 amino acids. The ends were cut back, 8 bases at V and 3 bases at J, with 5 bases in the middle. The germline V gene has CDR1 LNHDA and CDR2 SQIVND (reference sequence). The PCR made use of 60 Vbeta and 13 Jbeta primers. Assay used: immunoSEQ multiplex PCR; TCRdb lists only in-frame clones, some missing. This table lists about 83,000 clones. Source material: PBMCs. This TCR came from a man aged 18 to 29 in good health and CMV-seropositive. V gene TRBV19 combines with J gene TRBJ2-1; D remains unclear. CDR3 bases: TGTGCCAGTCCCAGCTACAATGAGCAGTTCTTC. Encoded protein: CASPSYNEQFF.